The 22 T cell receptor beta chains reported below all come from one sample, sequenced in a study of blood T cells in healthy people across ages. Together with a sample-barcoded 5' primer, a J-beta primer mix was included in a second PCR lasting about 6 to 11 cycles. TCRdb re-called the 5' RACE reads through MiXCR, storing one row per CDR3 protein. Here the sample spans hundreds of thousands of distinct CDR3 sequences, around 24% being singletons. This sample also belongs to another study, concerning T cells of mothers and their children.

The sequencing sample was made of blood. The source is a boy between 10 and 17 years old in good health.

This clonotype was recorded a few times. The genes are TRBV6-6 and TRBJ1-2; 10 bases agree with TRBD1. J lost 4 bases, V lost 5 bases, and 7 bases had no gene match. CDR1 and CDR2 from the germline V gene are MNHNY and SVGAGI (reference sequence). This CDR3 has 15 residues. The CDR3 sequence: CASSQRDRGTYGYTF. The CDR3 nucleotides read TGTGCCAGCAGTCAGAGGGACAGGGGAACCTATGGCTACACCTTC.

This clonotype was seen many times. J is TRBJ1-2 and V is TRBV12-3 or TRBV12-4, with D possibly matching TRBD1 (6 bases). Trimming removed 6 bases at V and 1 base at J, with 12 bases between. The CDR3 is 14 residues long. DNA of the CDR3: TGTGCCAGCAGCCCAGGGACACTTAACTATGGCTACACCTTC. This gives the protein CASSPGTLNYGYTF.

This chain joins TRBV20-1 and TRBJ2-5; D possibly matches TRBD1 or TRBD2 (6 bases each). V was cut by 5 bases and J by 4 bases, with 20 bases left in between. The CDR3 totals 15 residues. Germline V gene sequence: CDR1 DFQATT, CDR2 SNEGSKA (reference sequence). The CDR3 coding sequence is TGCAGTGCTCTGAGAAGGGGGGATATCAGAGAGACCCAGTACTTC. Translating gives CSALRRGDIRETQYF.

This clonotype was picked up many times. The rearrangement links TRBV29-1 to TRBJ2-7; TRBD2 matches 8 bases. Germline values: CDR1 SQVTM, CDR2 ANQGSEA. The length of the CDR3 is 15 residues. The V and J ends lost 1 base and 4 bases, in that order; junction bases with no gene match: 9. The CDR3 loop is CSVEGPLAGSYEQYF. Here the CDR3 DNA reads TGCAGCGTTGAAGGCCCGCTAGCGGGTTCATACGAGCAGTACTTC.

This clonotype was recorded a few times. The chain links TRBV27 to TRBJ1-2, with 7 bases that match TRBD1. This CDR3 has 16 amino acids. Germline trimming cut 5 bases from V and 4 bases from J; bases unmatched to any gene: 13. The germline CDR1 and CDR2 sequences are MNHEY and SMNVEV (reference sequence). CDR3 bases: TGTGCCAGCAGTCCCCCAGGACAGGCGGCTCCCTATGGCTACACCTTC. Protein product: CASSPPGQAAPYGYTF.

The chain recombines TRBV14 with TRBJ2-7, with a weak D call TRBD1 (6 bases). The CDR3 loop spans 14 amino acids. CDR1 is SGHDN, CDR2 FVKESK, per germline. Trimming took 4 bases from V and 3 from J, leaving 13 bases between them. CDR3 protein: CASSPTDRHYEQYF. Here the CDR3 DNA reads TGTGCCAGCAGCCCGACGGACAGACACTACGAGCAGTACTTC. Combining the CDR3 with reference TRBV14 and TRBJ2-7 gives the whole variable domain EAGVTQFPSHSVIEKGQTVTLRCDPISGHDNLYWYRRVMGKEIKFLLHFVKESKQDESGMPNNRFLAERTGGTYSTLKVQPAELEDSGVYFCASSPTDRHYEQYFGPGTRLTVT.

This chain connects TRBV7-2 to TRBJ1-2, with 7 bases aligning to TRBD1. Germline CDR1 reads SGHTA; CDR2 reads FQGNSA. With 5 bases clipped from V and 8 bases from J, the junction kept 8 bases outside the gene matches. There are 13 residues in the CDR3. The CDR3 bases are TGTGCCAGCAGCCCAGACAGGGAGAGAGGCTACACCTTC. Its protein product is CASSPDRERGYTF.

The chain uses TRBV24-1 and TRBJ2-6, with D tentatively TRBD1 or TRBD2 (7 bases each). The V end was cut by 10 bases, the J end by 0 bases, with 27 bases between. This CDR3 comprises 20 residues. The germline gives CDR1 KGHDR, CDR2 SFDVKD. The CDR3 here is CATEYFGTAGQSSGANVLTF. The CDR3 DNA follows: TGTGCCACAGAATACTTCGGGACAGCGGGACAGAGCTCTGGGGCCAACGTCCTGACTTTC.

The rearrangement links TRBV11-2 to TRBJ2-5, with a possible D match to TRBD2 (6 bases). Germline values: CDR1 SGHAT, CDR2 FQNNGV. The CDR3 contains 17 residues. The V end was cut by 5 bases, the J end by 0 bases, with 19 bases between. The CDR3 DNA is TGTGCCAGCAGCCCCCTCCCCCGTGGAGGGTACCAAGAGACCCAGTACTTC. Translation: CASSPLPRGGYQETQYF.

The rearrangement joins TRBV7-2 to TRBJ2-2; no reliable D call. Germline lookup yields CDR1 SGHTA and CDR2 FQGNSA. V lost 5 bases and J 2 bases, leaving 9 bases between the germline ends. The CDR3 runs to 14 residues. CDR3 bases: TGTGCCAGCAGCCGTCAGATAAACACCGGGGAGCTGTTTTTT. This translates into CASSRQINTGELFF.

A few counts support this clonotype. This sequence joins TRBV4-3 and TRBJ1-2; D may be TRBD1 (5 bases). Germline V gene sequence: CDR1 LGHNA, CDR2 YSLEER. Trimming took off 4 bases at V and 3 bases at J, with 18 bases between the two ends. The CDR3 has 16 residues. The CDR3 sequence is CASSLLGGKYDYGYTF. As DNA, the CDR3 is TGCGCCAGCAGCCTATTGGGGGGGAAGTACGACTATGGCTACACCTTC.

This clonotype was observed a few times. This chain links TRBV28 with TRBJ1-2; 7 positions match TRBD1. CDR1 is MDHEN and CDR2 is SYDVKM in the germline V gene. V lost 5 bases and J lost 8; bases outside the gene matches: 8. This CDR3 region has 13 residues. CDR3 sequence (DNA): TGTGCCAGCAGTCCCGGGACAGCTAGAGGCTACACCTTC. The encoded protein is CASSPGTARGYTF.

The chain employs TRBV9 and TRBJ1-3; unclear D gene. Germline assignment: CDR1 SGDLS and CDR2 YYNGEE. The CDR3 contains 14 residues. V lost 3 bases, J lost 0 bases, and 7 bases lay in between. The chain's CDR3 is CASSDGNSGNTIYF. The CDR3 coding sequence is TGTGCCAGCAGCGACGGAAACTCTGGAAACACCATATATTTT.

In its sample, this clonotype was seen a few times. The CDR3 coding sequence is TGTGCCAGCACCCCGGGACATTACTCCTACAATGAGCAGTTCTTC. Translation: CASTPGHYSYNEQFF. V is TRBV2 and J is TRBJ2-1; maybe TRBD1 (6 bases). V was shortened by 7 bases and J by 0 bases, with 13 bases between the two germline ends. Germline V gene data show CDR1 as SNHLY and CDR2 as FYNNEI. The CDR3 covers 15 residues.

This clonotype was recorded a few times. The chain recombines TRBV24-1 with TRBJ2-5; no clear D. This CDR3 is 13 amino acids long. Per the germline V gene, CDR1 is KGHDR and CDR2 is SFDVKD. V lost 3 bases and J 3 bases, leaving 7 bases between the germline ends. CDR3 bases: TGTGCCACCAGTGATCTCCAAGAAGAGACCCAGTACTTC. Protein product: CATSDLQEETQYF.

The table lists this clonotype with a few counts. This may come from a read error, since a much larger clone is one base off. The chain couples TRBV24-1 to TRBJ2-5; the match to TRBD1 covers 7 bases. CDR3 size: 15 residues. Germline V gene lookup returns CDR1 KGHDR and CDR2 SFDVKD. The CDR3, as DNA: TGTGCCATCAGTGACGCAGGACAGGTTCAAGAGACCCAGTACTTC. The encoded protein is CAISDAGQVQETQYF.

The V and J genes are TRBV2 and TRBJ1-2, with D possibly TRBD1 on 5 matching bases. Germline-derived CDR1 and CDR2 are SNHLY and FYNNEI. The CDR3 covers 15 residues. Trimming cost V 3 bases and J 4 bases, with 15 bases left between them. CDR3 loop: CASSEEGSHSYGYTF. CDR3 coding DNA: TGTGCCAGCAGTGAGGAGGGGTCCCACTCCTATGGCTACACCTTC. Together with reference TRBV2 and TRBJ1-2, the CDR3 gives the full variable domain: EPEVTQTPSHQVTQMGQEVILRCVPISNHLYFYWYRQILGQKVEFLVSFYNNEISEKSEIFDDQFSVERPDGSNFTLKIRSTKLEDSAMYFCASSEEGSHSYGYTFGSGTRLTVV.

This chain uses TRBV27 with TRBJ2-1; TRBD2 matches 9 bases. V gave up 5 bases and J gave up 4 bases; unmatched junction bases: 3. The germline V gene has CDR1 MNHEY and CDR2 SMNVEV (reference sequence). This CDR3 spans 14 amino acids. This CDR3 is CASSRTSVYNEQFF. CDR3 sequence (DNA): TGTGCCAGCAGTCGGACTAGCGTTTACAATGAGCAGTTCTTC.

On this clonotype: The missing conserved phenylalanine or tryptophan at the end of this CDR3 makes a read error likely. This chain uses TRBV5-1 with TRBJ2-3; 9 nucleotides match TRBD1. Per germline, CDR1 SGHRS and CDR2 YFSETQ. The CDR3 length is 19 residues. V shed 4 bases, J shed 0 bases, and the junction held 15 bases outside the gene matches. For the CDR3, the DNA is TGCGCCAGCAGCAGCGCCCGGGACAGGGTTACCTCTAGCACAGATACGCAGTATCTT. Amino acid sequence: CASSSARDRVTSSTDTQYL.

The CDR3 region has the DNA TGTGCCAGCAGCTTAGAAGGACAGCCCGATTCACCCCTCCACTTT. Its protein is CASSLEGQPDSPLHF. The V and J genes are TRBV7-9 and TRBJ1-6, with D perhaps matching TRBD1 (6 bases). CDR3 length: 15 residues. Trimming took off 1 base at V and 8 bases at J, with 12 bases between the two ends. CDR1 and CDR2 (germline): SEHNR, FQNEAQ (reference sequence).

V is TRBV10-3 and J is TRBJ1-2; D is ambiguous. Germline V lookup: CDR1 ENHRY, CDR2 SYGVKD. The CDR3 is 15 amino acids. The V end lost 2 bases, the J end lost 2 bases, and 12 bases lay between the germline ends. CDR3 DNA sequence: TGTGCCATCAGTGAGAGCCGAAGAACGAACTATGGCTACACCTTC. Translation gives CAISESRRTNYGYTF.

This clonotype was found a few times. The chain carries TRBV13 and TRBJ2-1; 9 nucleotides line up with TRBD2. The CDR3 extends over 17 amino acids. Losses at the gene ends were 5 bases for V and 9 bases for J; bases not matched to a gene: 17. Germline V gene data show CDR1 as PRHDT and CDR2 as FYEKMQ (reference sequence). The CDR3: CASSPPLSTGTSTEQFF. DNA of the CDR3: TGTGCCAGCAGCCCTCCCCTCAGCACCGGGACTAGCACTGAGCAGTTCTTC.